The present T cell receptor beta chain was sequenced within a study of T cells in women clearing cervical HPV infection (dated by TCRdb to the late 2010s). Describing the broader study: The cases were over 20 women with histologically confirmed HPV16-related CIN3 or worse, and 2 of these cases were invasive cancers. Controls were more than 20 women whose single incident HPV16 infection cleared within 12 months without precancer or cancer developing. Case blood was taken at the visit when the lesion was first identified, whereas control blood was taken when infection was no longer detected. Among cases, blood sampling came a median of nearly 150 days after lesion detection, with an interquartile range of about 85 to 220 days. HLA typing was available for only a few women, so HLA type could not be excluded as a confounder. This exploratory proof-of-principle case-control study, nested within the Guanacaste HPV Natural History Study in Costa Rica, compared TCR repertoires among women with different cervical HPV16 outcomes. Cases and controls were matched on age within five years and on year of sample collection. Cases had a median age of about 34 years compared with more than 37 for controls, and baseline characteristics showed no significant differences between the groups. In the parent cohort, fewer than 13,000 women aged 18 or older were enrolled in Guanacaste, Costa Rica, during about 1992 to 1994 and were followed for seven years. Five blinded duplicates per group were added as quality controls, so that around 60 samples were obtained: some 50 participants and 10 replicates.

A note on this clone: There is no known antigen for this receptor. The sequenced fragment ends 3 residues before the CDR3 boundary, so the rest is inferred from the germline J gene.

General findings and caveats noted by the study authors: CIN3+ cases had significantly higher TCR repertoire richness than controls across sequencing depths, but evenness did not differ between the groups. Lower TRBV6-7 relative abundance was observed in cases than in controls (around 0.1% versus 0.15%; Bonferroni P = 0.0008). Because the number of T cells per sample was unknown, the richness differences could reflect varying T-cell content rather than repertoire biology. Cases were distinguished from controls with an estimated AUC of over 0.75 by random forest classifiers combining richness and V gene abundances. The cross-sectional design could not show whether associations preceded infection or resulted from it; effector/memory subsets and HPV-specific T cells were not isolated.

Every participant had a single incident cervical HPV16 infection, and prevalent HPV16 infections were excluded. Cervical HPV DNA was detected with MY09/MY11 PCR, and genotyping was done with dot-blot hybridization. Approximately 16 mL of heparinized blood were centrifuged, and the buffy coat was aliquoted, frozen at -30°C, then stored at -80°C. QIAGEN kits were used to extract genomic DNA from the buffy coat specimens. TCR beta CDR3 regions were amplified by multiplex PCR using the immunoSEQ assay from an average of about 1,200 ng genomic DNA per sample. The assay corrected primer bias using a complete synthetic TCR repertoire to establish an amplification baseline. Amplicons were sequenced on the Illumina platform. Per the source publication's procedure: Sequences were error-corrected by clustering with frequency ratios and a modified nearest-neighbor algorithm and were then analyzed in the immunoSEQ Analyzer with IMGT gene definitions. TCR richness and evenness were averaged over 20 rarefaction repeats at each rarefaction depth, excluding samples with fewer sequences than the depth. Relative abundances of V, D and J genes were compared between groups using Wilcoxon rank sum tests, with FDR correction applied. An intraclass correlation of about 96% for TCR richness and an average of roughly 76% across over 65 gene segments were obtained from the blinded duplicates. TCRdb took this table from immuneACCESS and kept in-frame rearrangements with V and J called. Such tables lack part of the clones; where checked against another copy, unresolved V genes explain under half of the gap, and the rest is unexplained. V, J and clone size reflect that table, while D and trimming were determined from the DNA. The table for this sample shows around 46,000 clones. 35% to 40% of the sample is taken by the ten largest.

Cut back by 5 bases and 7 bases, the V and J ends lie 26 bases apart. Per the germline V gene (reference sequence), DFQATT is the CDR1 and SNEGSKA is the CDR2. From the cysteine up to the phenylalanine, the CDR3 has a length of 16 residues. Sequencing covers 39 bases of the CDR3, shown here with the frame starting at base 1. This sequence uses TRBV20-1 and TRBJ1-2; the D gene is perhaps TRBD1, on 6 matching bases. The source material was blood buffy coat. The source is a woman aged 18-69 years with a cervical HPV16 infection that either progressed to CIN3+ or cleared (not recorded which). Partial CDR3 DNA: TGCAGTGCTCCCTGGTTGAAGGCCGAGACAGGTGGTGGC. It encodes CSAPWLKAETGGG. The entire CDR3 reads CSAPWLKAETGGGYTF.